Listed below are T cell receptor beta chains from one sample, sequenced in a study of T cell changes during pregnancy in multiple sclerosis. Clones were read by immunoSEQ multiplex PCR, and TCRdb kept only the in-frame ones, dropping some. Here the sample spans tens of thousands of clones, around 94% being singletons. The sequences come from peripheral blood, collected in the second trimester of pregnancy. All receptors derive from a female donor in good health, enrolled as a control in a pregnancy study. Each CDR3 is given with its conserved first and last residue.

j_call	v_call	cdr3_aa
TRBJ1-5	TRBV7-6	CASSLGAAPNQPQHF
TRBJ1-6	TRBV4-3	CASSQEPTANSPLHF
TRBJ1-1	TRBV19	CASDQQRPGEAFF
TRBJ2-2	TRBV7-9	CASSPTDTGELFF
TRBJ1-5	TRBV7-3	CASSLGPQPQHF
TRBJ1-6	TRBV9	CASSVSQTTYSPLHF
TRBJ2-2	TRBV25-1	CASSDHPARANTGELFF
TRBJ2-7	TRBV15	CATSTGYNEQYF
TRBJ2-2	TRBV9	CASSSGTRGTGELFF
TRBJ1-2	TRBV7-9	CASSFAIGAYGYTF
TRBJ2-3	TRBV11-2	CASSTGTGLTDTQYF
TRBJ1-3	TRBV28	CASRVRQGLGNTIYF
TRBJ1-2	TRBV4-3	CASSQDRGLYGYTF
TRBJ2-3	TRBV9	CASKGGGTGPDTQYF
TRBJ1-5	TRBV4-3	CASSPGIFIQPQHF
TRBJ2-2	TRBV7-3	CASSLGTAGGQLFF
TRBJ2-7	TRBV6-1	CASSATPGQMYEQYF
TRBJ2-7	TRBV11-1	CASSLGTGRLYEQYF
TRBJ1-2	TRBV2	CASRSTGGLNYGYTF
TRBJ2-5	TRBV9	CASSVDSGGETQYF
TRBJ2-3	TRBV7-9	CASSSRGPDTQYF
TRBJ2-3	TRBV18	CASSPPGPTDTQYF